The 21 T cell receptor beta chains given below trace back to one sample, sequenced in a study of blood T cell repertoires in COVID-19. Libraries were prepared by immunoSEQ multiplex PCR; TCRdb keeps only in-frame clonotypes and omits some of them. The sample has some 140,000 clones, around 85% seen once. Sequenced input: peripheral blood. The receptors were gathered from an older woman with acute or convalescent COVID-19.

This clone has more than one count but fewer than ten. This chain connects TRBV14 to TRBJ1-2, with TRBD1 identical over 10 bases. CDR3 length equals 14 residues. CDR1 and CDR2 from the germline V gene are SGHDN and FVKESK. Trimming at V came to 3 bases and at J to 3 bases, leaving 1 base not matched to a gene. CDR3 protein: CASSQTGGYYGYTF. CDR3 coding DNA: TGTGCCAGCAGCCAGACAGGGGGCTACTATGGCTACACCTTC.

This clone was seen only a few times. This chain connects TRBV11-2 to TRBJ1-6; TRBD1 might be the D (6 bases). The germline V gene has CDR1 SGHAT and CDR2 FQNNGV. The CDR3 length is 15 residues. Trimming took off 4 bases at V and 4 bases at J, with 11 bases between the two ends. The CDR3 sequence is CASSSRQVYNSPLHF. In DNA form, the CDR3 reads TGTGCCAGCAGCTCGAGACAGGTGTATAATTCACCCCTCCACTTT.

This chain links TRBV7-9 with TRBJ2-3, with D tentatively TRBD1 (6 bases). Per germline, CDR1 SEHNR and CDR2 FQNEAQ (reference sequence). Trimming took off 1 base at V and 2 bases at J, with 10 bases between the two ends. The length of the CDR3 is 15 residues. The CDR3 DNA sequence: TGTGCCAGCAGCTTAGGGGGGCCCTCCACAGATACGCAGTATTTT. Amino acids: CASSLGGPSTDTQYF.

The V gene is TRBV5-1, the J gene TRBJ1-1; 8 bases map to TRBD1. The trim removed 3 bases at V and 5 bases at J, leaving 9 bases unmatched. Per the germline V gene, CDR1 is SGHRS and CDR2 is YFSETQ. This CDR3 contains 15 residues. The CDR3 loop is CASSSRTGKGTEAFF. Here the CDR3 DNA reads TGCGCCAGCAGCTCCAGGACAGGGAAAGGGACTGAAGCTTTCTTT.

This chain connects TRBV9 to TRBJ2-1; 10 positions agree with TRBD1. The CDR3 is made up of 15 amino acids. The V segment lost 3 bases and the J segment 5 bases; nucleotides outside the gene matches: 5. Germline CDR1 reads SGDLS; CDR2 reads YYNGEE. The CDR3 region is CASSARDRGNNEQFF. CDR3 nucleotides: TGTGCCAGCAGCGCCCGGGACAGGGGAAACAATGAGCAGTTCTTC.

The chain links TRBV5-6 to TRBJ2-1; no reliable D call. Germline V lookup: CDR1 SGHDT, CDR2 YYEEEE. Trimming left V 4 bases short and J 8 bases short, with 13 bases between. The CDR3 is 13 residues long. The CDR3 reads CASSPPLVDEQFF. CDR3 nucleotides: TGTGCCAGCAGCCCCCCCTTAGTGGATGAGCAGTTCTTC.

The genes are TRBV14 and TRBJ2-1; 13 nucleotides match TRBD2. J lost 3 bases, V lost 3 bases, and 8 bases had no gene match. Germline V gene data show CDR1 as SGHDN and CDR2 as FVKESK. The CDR3 consists of 18 residues. The CDR3 here is CASSHRLAGGPYYNEQFF. CDR3 sequence (DNA): TGTGCCAGCAGCCATAGACTAGCGGGGGGCCCTTACTACAATGAGCAGTTCTTC.

The chain has TRBV12-2 and TRBJ2-3; TRBD2, the table's D call, lacks a check against the DNA. TRBV12-2 is a pseudogene locus. The CDR3 contains 14 residues. This CDR3 is CASRPGTNPDTQYF. In DNA form, the CDR3 reads TGTGCAAGTCGACCCGGGACTAATCCAGATACGCAGTATTTT.

In the case of this clone: Sequence at one end of the junction differs from germline and may be a read error. This chain connects TRBV7-9 to TRBJ1-5; D perhaps matches TRBD1 (6 bases). Germline V gives CDR1 SEHNR, CDR2 FQNEAQ (reference sequence). The CDR3 loop spans 16 amino acids. CDR3 sequence: CPFRAGALLCNQPQHF. DNA of the CDR3: TGCCCCTTTCGAGCAGGGGCCCTCTTATGCAATCAGCCCCAGCATTTT.

V and J are TRBV5-1 and TRBJ2-5; D may be TRBD1 (6 bases). Germline assignment: CDR1 SGHRS and CDR2 YFSETQ. The V end lost 0 bases, the J end lost 5 bases, and 11 bases lay between the germline ends. This CDR3 spans 14 amino acids. The CDR3 nucleotides are TGCGCCAGCAGCTTGGGGGGGCCGGCGGAGACCCAGTACTTC. Protein sequence: CASSLGGPAETQYF.

This chain links TRBV6-5 with TRBJ1-5, with a possible D match to TRBD1 (5 bases). This CDR3 is built from 14 residues. Trimming stripped 6 bases from V and 1 base from J, with 10 bases between. Germline-derived CDR1 and CDR2 are MNHEY and SVGAGI. The CDR3 nucleotides read TGTGCCAGCAGCCCCAGACAGAGCAATCAGCCCCAGCATTTT. Amino acids: CASSPRQSNQPQHF.

This clone was detected only once. J is TRBJ2-7 and V is TRBV18; 8 nucleotides align to TRBD2. Germline CDR1 and CDR2: KGHSH and LQKENI. The ends lost 3 bases at V and 2 bases at J; junction bases unmatched: 6. The CDR3 runs 15 residues. The CDR3 spells CASSPIGGATYEQYF. The DNA for the CDR3 is TGTGCCAGCTCACCTATCGGGGGGGCAACCTACGAGCAGTACTTC.

The chain links TRBV6-5 to TRBJ2-7, with 8 positions matching TRBD1. CDR1 and CDR2 from the germline V gene are MNHEY and SVGAGI. The CDR3 runs 13 residues. V shed 6 bases, J shed 5 bases, and the junction held 6 bases outside the gene matches. DNA for the CDR3: TGTGCCAGCAGACGACAGGGGAGCAACGAGCAGTACGTC. This codes for CASRRQGSNEQYV.

The chain recombines TRBV29-1 with TRBJ1-1; 8 nucleotides align to TRBD1. Losses at the gene ends were 6 bases for V and 3 bases for J; bases not matched to a gene: 3. The CDR3 sequence is 12 residues long. Per the germline V gene, CDR1 is SQVTM and CDR2 is ANQGSEA. CDR3 sequence: CSVATGDTEAFF. In nucleotides, the CDR3 is TGCAGCGTCGCGACAGGGGACACTGAAGCTTTCTTT.

The rearrangement uses TRBV6-1 and TRBJ2-7; a possible D gene is TRBD1 (5 bases). V was trimmed by 3 bases and J by 6 bases, leaving 15 bases between them. The germline gives CDR1 MNHNS, CDR2 SASEGT. This CDR3 is built from 14 residues. The CDR3 is CASSDQGRTGEQYF. The CDR3 DNA sequence: TGTGCCAGCAGTGATCAGGGAAGAACAGGCGAGCAGTACTTC.

V and J are TRBV19 and TRBJ1-1; 8 nucleotides agree with TRBD1. With 0 bases clipped from V and 3 bases from J, the junction kept 12 bases outside the gene matches. CDR3 length equals 18 residues. Germline V CDR1 and CDR2: LNHDA, SQIVND (reference sequence). The CDR3 region is CASSIEGRGLTYHTEAFF. In DNA, the CDR3 is TGTGCCAGTAGTATAGAGGGCAGGGGGCTGACCTATCACACTGAAGCTTTCTTT.

The chain has TRBV5-1 and TRBJ2-3; 8 bases are shared with TRBD2. CDR3 length: 17 residues. V was pared by 2 bases and J by 6 bases, with 14 bases of the junction left unmatched. Germline V gene sequence: CDR1 SGHRS, CDR2 YFSETQ. The CDR3 region is CASSLITGLVQSDTQYF. The DNA for the CDR3 is TGCGCCAGCAGCTTAATCACGGGACTAGTACAGTCGGATACGCAGTATTTT.

This chain connects TRBV6-5 to TRBJ2-7; TRBD2 might be the D (6 bases). Deletions cut 0 bases from V and 4 bases from J, with 10 bases between. The germline V gene has CDR1 MNHEY and CDR2 SVGAGI. The CDR3 spans 14 residues. CDR3 sequence: CASSYSTGGYEQYF. The CDR3 DNA reads TGTGCCAGCAGTTACTCTACCGGGGGTTACGAGCAGTACTTC.

This clone was seen only a few times. The V call is TRBV5-1, the J call TRBJ1-2, with D perhaps matching TRBD1 (5 bases). The CDR3 runs 14 residues. V was clipped by 0 bases and J by 6 bases, with 12 bases between them. Looked up from germline, CDR1 is SGHRS and CDR2 is YFSETQ. The CDR3 DNA is TGCGCCAGCAGCTTGGACAGGCCTTCTGATGGCTACACCTTC. Translating gives CASSLDRPSDGYTF.

This clone was seen only once. The V gene is TRBV4-1, the J gene TRBJ2-7; D may be TRBD2 (5 bases). V was cut by 1 base and J by 0 bases, with 19 bases left in between. The CDR3 sequence is 18 residues long. Germline-derived CDR1 and CDR2 are MGHRA and YSYEKL. The CDR3 reads CASSQVRGGRMSSYEQYF. The CDR3 bases are TGCGCCAGCAGCCAAGTTCGGGGTGGCAGGATGAGCTCCTACGAGCAGTACTTC.

The J gene is TRBJ2-5, the V gene TRBV6-4; maybe TRBD2 (6 bases). Between the trimmed V and J ends, which lost 2 bases and 2 bases, there was a span of 24 bases. The CDR3 has 19 residues. Germline V lookup: CDR1 MRHNA, CDR2 SNTAGT. The CDR3, as DNA: TGTGCCAGCAGTGACCCACACCCTCTTGTATCGCGGGGACAAGAGACCCAGTACTTC. Its translation: CASSDPHPLVSRGQETQYF.